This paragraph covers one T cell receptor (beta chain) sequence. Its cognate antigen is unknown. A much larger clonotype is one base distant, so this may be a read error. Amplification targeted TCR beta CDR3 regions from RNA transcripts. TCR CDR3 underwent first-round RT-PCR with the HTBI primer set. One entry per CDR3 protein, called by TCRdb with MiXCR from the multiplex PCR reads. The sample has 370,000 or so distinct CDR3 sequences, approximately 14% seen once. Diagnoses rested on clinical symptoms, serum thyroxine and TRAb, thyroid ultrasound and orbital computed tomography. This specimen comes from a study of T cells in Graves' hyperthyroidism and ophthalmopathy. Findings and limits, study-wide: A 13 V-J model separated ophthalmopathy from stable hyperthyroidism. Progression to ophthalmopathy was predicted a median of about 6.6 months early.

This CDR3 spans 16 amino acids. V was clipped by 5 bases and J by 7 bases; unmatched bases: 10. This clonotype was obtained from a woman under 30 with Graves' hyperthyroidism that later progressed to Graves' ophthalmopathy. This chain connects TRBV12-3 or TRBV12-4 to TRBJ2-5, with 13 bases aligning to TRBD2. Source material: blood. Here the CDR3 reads CASSGSGLAGQGTQYF. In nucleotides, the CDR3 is TGTGCCAGCAGTGGGTCGGGACTAGCGGGACAGGGGACCCAGTACTTC.